This TCR beta chain emerged from a study of radiotherapy plus CTLA-4 blockade in lung cancer. With 1 base removed from V and 5 bases from J, the gap between germline ends came to 9 bases. This CDR3 has 14 residues. In germline, CDR1 is SGHNT, CDR2 YENEEA. Some clones are missing from TCRdb's copy, which holds only in-frame ones; the method was immunoSEQ multiplex PCR. The profile shows about 59,000 clones, approximately 65% of them singletons. This clone has only one observation. The starting material was peripheral blood, obtained from a patient treated with radiotherapy plus ipilimumab. This receptor was obtained from a human donor with non-small cell lung cancer whose response to radiotherapy plus ipilimumab could not be evaluated. The chain combines TRBV11-3 with TRBJ2-1; D remains unclear. The CDR3: CASSLVALNNEQFF. Here the CDR3 DNA reads TGTGCCAGCAGCTTAGTAGCACTCAACAATGAGCAGTTCTTC. Together with reference TRBV11-3 and TRBJ2-1, the CDR3 gives the full variable domain: EAGVVQSPRYKIIEKKQPVAFWCNPISGHNTLYWYLQNLGQGPELLIRYENEEAVDDSQLPKDRFSAERLKGVDSTLKIQPAELGDSAVYLCASSLVALNNEQFFGPGTRLTVL.